One sample yielded the 12 T cell receptor beta chains listed below, sequenced in a study of CD8+CD57+ T cells in acquired aplastic anemia (dated by TCRdb to the late 2010s). Expansion of CD8+CD57+ cells had been shown by flow cytometry in the patients chosen for sequencing. Sequencing used an Illumina HiSeq 2000. Profiling of TCR beta VDJ combinations and CDR3 sequences used genomic DNA as the template. Starting from the raw public reads, TCRdb applied fastp trimming at Q25, assembled clones with MiXCR and retained in-frame beta chains. Every entry covers one CDR3 protein and lists the most common genes and DNA from its rows. The sample table holds over 150,000 distinct CDR3 sequences, of which 71% were seen once. The ten biggest clones cover under 60% of the sample. The sequencing input was sorted CD4+, CD8+, or CD8+CD57+ T cells (not recorded which) from PBMCs. Receptor source: a human donor with aplastic anemia.

Comment on this clonotype: One end of the junction varies from germline; a read error may be responsible. The CDR3 nucleotides are TGTGCCAGCAGTTTAATCCAGCACCCCTACAATGAGCAGTTATTC. Translation gives CASSLIQHPYNEQLF. The chain couples TRBV24-1 to TRBJ2-1; D is undetermined. Germline CDR1 and CDR2: KGHDR and SFDVKD. CDR3 length equals 15 residues.

In its sample, this clonotype was seen a few times. This sequence joins TRBV7-8 and TRBJ1-1, with D uncertain. Germline V CDR1 and CDR2: SGHVS, FQNEAQ. V shed 7 bases and J shed 3 bases, with 15 bases lying between them. The CDR3 is 14 residues long. CDR3 in DNA: TGTGCCAGCAAAGTAGATGGGCACCACACTGAAGCTTTCTTT. Translating it yields CASKVDGHHTEAFF.

The rearrangement links TRBV9 to TRBJ2-7; 9 nucleotides match TRBD1. Germline-derived CDR1 and CDR2 are SGDLS and YYNGEE. V shed 3 bases, J shed 6 bases, and the junction held 4 bases outside the gene matches. The CDR3 has 13 residues. The CDR3 DNA sequence: TGTGCCAGCAGCGCCCGGACAGGGGTCGAGCAGTACTTC. Its translation is CASSARTGVEQYF.

J is TRBJ2-1 and V is TRBV20-1; no definite D call. Germline-derived CDR1 and CDR2 are DFQATT and SNEGSKA (reference sequence). Trimming took off 6 bases at V and 8 bases at J, with 11 bases between the two ends. The CDR3 is made up of 11 amino acids. CDR3 DNA sequence: TGCAGTGCCACACCCTCGGATGAGCAGTTCTTC. This codes for CSATPSDEQFF.

V and J are TRBV4-3 and TRBJ1-1; TRBD1 is a possible D gene (6 bases). This CDR3 spans 15 amino acids. Germline V gene data show CDR1 as LGHNA and CDR2 as YSLEER. V was shortened by 0 bases and J by 1 base, with 9 bases between the two germline ends. The CDR3 here is CASSQDWTANTEAFF. CDR3 coding DNA: TGCGCCAGCAGCCAAGACTGGACAGCGAACACTGAAGCTTTCTTT.

This clonotype was seen a single time. This chain joins TRBV9 and TRBJ2-1; weak D call: TRBD1 (6 bases). V lost 5 bases and J 2 bases, leaving 14 bases between the germline ends. CDR1 and CDR2 from the germline V gene are SGDLS and YYNGEE. The CDR3 covers 15 residues. The CDR3 bases are TGTGCCAGCAGTTACGACCCAGGGGCCTACAATGAGCAGTTCTTC. The encoded protein is CASSYDPGAYNEQFF. Full variable domain (rest looked up from reference TRBV9 and TRBJ2-1): DSGVTQTPKHLITATGQRVTLRCSPRSGDLSVYWYQQSLDQGLQFLIQYYNGEERAKGNILERFSAQQFPDLHSELNLSSLELGDSALYFCASSYDPGAYNEQFFGPGTRLTVL.

In this sample, this clonotype turned up a few times. The V call is TRBV24-1, the J call TRBJ1-2; 7 bases map to TRBD1. The CDR3 runs 14 residues. Germline trimming cut 7 bases from V and 9 bases from J; bases unmatched to any gene: 13. Per the germline V gene, CDR1 is KGHDR and CDR2 is SFDVKD. CDR3: CATRETGAGWRYTF. CDR3 DNA sequence: TGTGCCACCAGGGAAACAGGGGCGGGATGGCGCTACACCTTC.

This rearrangement joins TRBV7-2 to TRBJ2-5, with 7 bases identical to TRBD2. Germline loops: CDR1 SGHTA, CDR2 FQGNSA. CDR3 length: 16 residues. J gave up 2 bases and V 4 bases, and 10 bases lay outside the gene matches. The CDR3 protein is CASSSIQRTSQETQYF. The CDR3 DNA reads as TGTGCCAGCAGCTCTATACAACGGACTAGTCAAGAGACCCAGTACTTC.

The chain recombines TRBV24-1 with TRBJ2-7, with 7 bases fitting TRBD1. This CDR3 contains 15 residues. V lost 2 bases, J lost 5 bases, and 8 bases stayed unmatched. Per the germline V gene, CDR1 is KGHDR and CDR2 is SFDVKD. CDR3 DNA sequence: TGTGCCACCAGTGATTCGACAGGGCACGACCACGAGCAGTACTTC. It translates to CATSDSTGHDHEQYF.

This chain uses TRBV15 with TRBJ1-2, with TRBD1 as a possible D gene (5 bases). V was cut by 0 bases and J by 6 bases, with 14 bases left in between. The CDR3 is made up of 15 amino acids. CDR1 and CDR2 from the germline V gene are LNHNV and YYDKDF (reference sequence). CDR3: CATSRDQGARDGYTF. CDR3 nucleotide sequence: TGTGCCACCAGCAGAGATCAAGGGGCAAGGGATGGCTACACCTTC. Supplemented by reference TRBV15 and TRBJ1-2, the full variable domain reads DAMVIQNPRYQVTQFGKPVTLSCSQTLNHNVMYWYQQKSSQAPKLLFHYYDKDFNNEADTPDNFQSRRPNTSFCFLDIRSPGLGDTAMYLCATSRDQGARDGYTFGSGTRLTVV.

The chain couples TRBV13 to TRBJ2-3, with a tentative D call TRBD2 (5 bases). CDR1 and CDR2 from the germline V gene are PRHDT and FYEKMQ (reference sequence). The germline V and J ends were trimmed by 5 bases and 8 bases, with 11 bases remaining between them. The CDR3 loop spans 12 amino acids. The CDR3: CASSQAAGTQYF. The CDR3 bases are TGTGCCAGCAGCCAAGCGGCGGGTACGCAGTATTTT.

Turning to this clonotype: One end of the junction varies from germline; a read error may be responsible. The DNA for the CDR3 is TGTGCCAGCAGCGGACTAAGAGTCGGTATGAACACTGAAGCTTTCTTC. Translated, it gives CASSGLRVGMNTEAFF. The chain combines TRBV9 with TRBJ1-1; no definite D call. The CDR3 runs 16 residues. CDR1 is SGDLS and CDR2 is YYNGEE in the germline V gene.